The 8 T cell receptor beta chains below come from one sample, sequenced in a study of blood T cell repertoires in COVID-19. Sequencing used immunoSEQ multiplex PCR; TCRdb keeps in-frame clones, though not all of them. The table includes 150,000 to 200,000 clones, 80% to 90% detected once. The sample was peripheral blood. Receptors were obtained from a man in his sixties with acute or convalescent COVID-19.

The CDR3 DNA reads TGTGCCAGCAGCCAGGGGACAGGGGGCAAAAGGGGTCAGCCCCAGCATTTT. Protein: CASSQGTGGKRGQPQHF. The chain links TRBV3-1 (or the pseudogene TRBV3-2) to TRBJ1-5; 12 bases are shared with TRBD1. Germline V CDR1 and CDR2: LGHDT, YNNKEL (reference sequence). CDR3 size: 17 residues. The V and J ends lost 3 bases and 6 bases, in that order; junction bases with no gene match: 9.

The chain is built from TRBV27 and TRBJ2-7, with TRBD1 matching 8 bases. The CDR3 spans 20 residues. Trimming cost V 0 bases and J 6 bases; bases outside gene matches: 22. Per the germline V gene, CDR1 is MNHEY and CDR2 is SMNVEV (reference sequence). As DNA, the CDR3 is TGTGCCAGCAGTTTATCGACCCCTGGACAGGGCGTTCGGGAGTACGTCGAGCAGTACTTC. This sequence encodes CASSLSTPGQGVREYVEQYF.

This chain links TRBV13 with TRBJ2-3, with no clear D. From germline, CDR1 is PRHDT and CDR2 FYEKMQ (reference sequence). The CDR3 contains 11 residues. The V gene lost 3 bases and the J gene lost 5 bases, with 3 bases spanning the gap. This CDR3 reads CASSFRDTQYF. The CDR3 nucleotides are TGTGCCAGCAGCTTCCGAGATACGCAGTATTTT.

The genes are TRBV6-6 and TRBJ2-1, with 11 bases fitting TRBD1. The CDR3 length is 15 residues. CDR1 is MNHNY and CDR2 is SVGAGI in the germline V gene (reference sequence). With 6 bases clipped from V and 5 bases from J, the junction kept 6 bases outside the gene matches. CDR3 loop: CASSPGQGADNEQFF. The CDR3 nucleotides read TGTGCCAGCAGCCCCGGACAGGGGGCCGACAATGAGCAGTTCTTC.

At least ten counts were recorded for this clone. V is TRBV13 and J is TRBJ2-1; TRBD2 aligns across 13 bases. Germline CDR1 is PRHDT and CDR2 is FYEKMQ (reference sequence). This CDR3 contains 15 residues. J gave up 7 bases and V 3 bases, and 3 bases lay outside the gene matches. CDR3 sequence: CASSFRTSGSNEQFF. CDR3 DNA: TGTGCCAGCAGCTTCCGGACTAGCGGGAGTAATGAGCAGTTCTTC.

The rearrangement links TRBV27 to TRBJ2-7, with D perhaps matching TRBD1 (7 bases). Trimming stripped 8 bases from V and 2 bases from J, with 19 bases between. Germline V lookup: CDR1 MNHEY, CDR2 SMNVEV (reference sequence). CDR3 length equals 15 residues. CDR3 in DNA: TGTGCCAGCTCTGGGGGGTGGGGGACAGCCTACGAGCAGTACTTC. Its protein is CASSGGWGTAYEQYF.

The chain carries TRBV7-8 and TRBJ2-1; 7 bases map to TRBD2. J gave up 0 bases and V 1 base, and 9 bases lay outside the gene matches. The germline CDR1 and CDR2 sequences are SGHVS and FQNEAQ. The CDR3 spans 18 residues. This CDR3 is CASSLESASGSSYNEQFF. The CDR3 DNA follows: TGTGCCAGCAGCTTAGAATCGGCTAGCGGCAGCTCCTACAATGAGCAGTTCTTC.

V is TRBV5-3 and J is TRBJ2-7, with 8 bases aligning to TRBD2. TRBV5-3 is designated an ORF whose function remains uncertain. V dropped 4 bases and J dropped 2; count of bases not matched to a gene: 8. This CDR3 is built from 15 residues. The CDR3 sequence is CARSGEAGGAYEQYF. The CDR3 nucleotides read TGTGCCAGAAGCGGGGAGGCGGGAGGCGCCTACGAGCAGTACTTC.